The TCR beta chain under discussion was sequenced for a study of blood T cell repertoires in COVID-19. Study at large: Sites in the United States, Italy and Spain provided acute and convalescent COVID-19 samples. The cDNA or gDNA used as material had been derived from T cells, B-cell-depleted T cells, or PBMCs.

In the original processing: Estimation of nucleated cell counts relied on the amplification of reference gene primers. Here immunoSEQ multiplex PCR was the method, and the copy in TCRdb shows in-frame clones only, minus some. D and trimming come from the DNA, and the V and J calls and clone size come from that table. This table has roughly 56,000 clones, about 89% appearing once. Per the germline V gene, CDR1 is SQVTM and CDR2 is ANQGSEA. V was cut by 7 bases and J by 8 bases, with 11 bases left in between. This CDR3 has 11 residues. This chain connects TRBV29-1 to TRBJ1-4; unclear D gene. The sequenced sample consisted of peripheral blood. This receptor was taken from a human donor in a cohort sampled during active COVID-19. CDR3 loop: CSGRHDEKLFF. The CDR3 DNA is TGCAGCGGACGACACGACGAAAAACTGTTTTTT.